This entry lists 14 T cell receptor beta chains sequenced from one sample in a study of cytomegalovirus exposure and HLA in healthy donors. The PCR had 60 Vbeta and 13 Jbeta primers. Sequencing used immunoSEQ multiplex PCR; TCRdb keeps in-frame clones, though not all of them. Seen here are over 150,000 clones, 75% to 85% observed once, and the top ten hold approximately 8%. The specimen was PBMCs. All receptors come from a man under 40 in good health and CMV-seropositive.

This clone was observed a few times. This chain uses TRBV14 with TRBJ1-2; no reliable D call. The CDR3 has 13 amino acids. Germline lookup yields CDR1 SGHDN and CDR2 FVKESK. Trimming removed 4 bases at V and 4 bases at J, with 10 bases between. The CDR3 loop is CASSPGQVYGYTF. The DNA for the CDR3 is TGTGCCAGCAGCCCTGGGCAGGTCTATGGCTACACCTTC.

V usage is TRBV9 and J usage is TRBJ1-5; D not resolved. Germline V CDR1 and CDR2: SGDLS, YYNGEE. The CDR3 has 14 residues. Trimming took 5 bases from V and 7 from J, leaving 16 bases between them. The CDR3 bases are TGTGCCAGCAGTGGTCAGGTGGCTGGGCAGCCCCAGCATTTT. It codes for CASSGQVAGQPQHF.

The chain is built from TRBV11-2 and TRBJ2-7; D might be TRBD1 (5 bases). Trimming removed 7 bases at V and 5 bases at J, with 18 bases between. CDR3 length: 14 residues. Germline assignment: CDR1 SGHAT and CDR2 FQNNGV. In nucleotides, the CDR3 is TGTGCCAGCAAAATCGGACATCTATCCAACGAGCAGTACTTC. It is translated as CASKIGHLSNEQYF.

The chain is built from TRBV19 and TRBJ2-4; TRBD1 aligns across 7 bases. The CDR3 length is 16 residues. Germline assignment: CDR1 LNHDA and CDR2 SQIVND (reference sequence). Unmatched junction bases numbered 7, after V lost 4 bases and J lost 1 base. CDR3 sequence (DNA): TGTGCCAGTAGTAAGAATACAGGGGTGGCCAAAAACATTCAGTACTTC. The encoded protein is CASSKNTGVAKNIQYF.

V usage is TRBV6-5 and J usage is TRBJ1-1; TRBD1 matches at 7 bases. With 0 bases clipped from V and 0 bases from J, the junction kept 4 bases outside the gene matches. Germline CDR1 and CDR2: MNHEY and SVGAGI. There are 16 residues in the CDR3. The CDR3 sequence is CASSYSRGQLNTEAFF. The CDR3 coding sequence is TGTGCCAGCAGTTACTCGAGGGGACAGTTGAACACTGAAGCTTTCTTT.

A note on this clone: Sequence at one end of the junction differs from germline and may be a read error. The gene calls are TRBV7-9 and TRBJ1-5, with a possible D match to TRBD1 (5 bases). Looked up from germline, CDR1 is SEHNR and CDR2 is FQNEAQ (reference sequence). CDR3 length: 13 residues. The CDR3 DNA reads as TGTTCCAGCAGCTTAGCAAGGGGTCAGCCCCAGCATTTT. Translating gives CSSSLARGQPQHF. Complete variable domain (other parts from reference TRBV7-9 and TRBJ1-5): DTGVSQNPRHKITKRGQNVTFRCDPISEHNRLYWYRQTLGQGPEFLTYFQNEAQLEKSRLLSDRFSAERPKGSFSTLEIQRTEQGDSAMYLCSSSLARGQPQHFGDGTRLSIL.

The chain links TRBV6-5 to TRBJ1-3; no firm D call. The V end lost 8 bases, the J end lost 0 bases, and 11 bases lay between the germline ends. The CDR3 loop spans 14 amino acids. The germline CDR1 and CDR2 sequences are MNHEY and SVGAGI. This CDR3 reads CASYNRASGNTIYF. CDR3 nucleotides: TGTGCCAGCTATAACAGAGCCTCTGGAAACACCATATATTTT.

This clone was seen a few times. The CDR3 nucleotides are TGCGCCAGCAGTGAGTCACCTAGCTACAATGAGCAGTTCTTC. It encodes CASSESPSYNEQFF. The J gene is TRBJ2-1, the V gene TRBV10-1; D is ambiguous. The ends were cut back, 0 bases at V and 3 bases at J, with 6 bases in the middle. The CDR3 has 14 amino acids. CDR1 WNHNN and CDR2 SYGVQD come from the germline V gene (reference sequence).

V usage is TRBV10-3 and J usage is TRBJ2-7; 10 bases agree with TRBD1. This CDR3 is 13 amino acids long. V trimming: 8 bases; J trimming: 3 bases; junction bases outside the gene matches: 4. Germline loops: CDR1 ENHRY, CDR2 SYGVKD. CDR3 loop: CAIGQGDFYEQYF. CDR3 in DNA: TGTGCCATCGGACAGGGGGATTTCTACGAGCAGTACTTC.

This chain uses TRBV23-1 with TRBJ2-7, with unresolved D. TRBV23-1 is flagged as an ORF with uncertain function. V gave up 1 base and J gave up 7 bases, with 5 bases separating them. This CDR3 spans 11 amino acids. CDR3 bases: TGCGCCAGCAGTCAATTCTTGGAGCAGTACTTC. Its protein product is CASSQFLEQYF.

CDR3 bases: TGTGCCAGCAGTTTCTCCGATCAGCCCCAGCATTTT. Residues: CASSFSDQPQHF. The chain carries TRBV28 and TRBJ1-5; unclear D gene. V shed 3 bases and J shed 5 bases, with 5 bases lying between them. CDR1 is MDHEN, CDR2 SYDVKM, per germline. CDR3 length: 12 amino acids.

The chain carries TRBV10-2 and TRBJ1-2, with TRBD1 matching 7 bases. J lost 6 bases, V lost 8 bases, and 6 bases had no gene match. The CDR3 contains 12 residues. The germline V gene has CDR1 WSHSY and CDR2 SAAADI. The CDR3 DNA sequence: TGCGCCAGCGGGGCAGGGGGTAATGGCTACACCTTC. Its protein is CASGAGGNGYTF.

In its sample, this clone was seen once. The rearrangement joins TRBV7-6 to TRBJ1-5; possible D gene TRBD1, 6 bases. V was clipped by 4 bases and J by 4 bases, with 17 bases between them. There are 16 residues in the CDR3. CDR1 and CDR2 (germline): SGHVS, FNYEAQ. The CDR3 spells CASSSGDLQGNQPQHF. Here the CDR3 DNA reads TGTGCCAGCAGCTCGGGCGATCTACAGGGAAATCAGCCCCAGCATTTT. The complete variable domain, with remaining parts taken from reference TRBV7-6 and TRBJ1-5, reads GAGVSQSPRYKVTKRGQDVALRCDPISGHVSLYWYRQALGQGPEFLTYFNYEAQQDKSGLPNDRFSAERPEGSISTLTIQRTEQRDSAMYRCASSSGDLQGNQPQHFGDGTRLSIL.

This clone was picked up a small number of times. The chain links TRBV5-7 to TRBJ2-3; the match to TRBD1 covers 7 bases. TRBV5-7 is an ORF; its function is uncertain. The CDR3 loop spans 12 amino acids. Unmatched junction bases numbered 3, after V lost 4 bases and J lost 7 bases. CDR3 coding DNA: TGTGCCAGCAGCATACAGGGGAATACGCAGTATTTT. It encodes CASSIQGNTQYF.